This TCR beta chain was identified in a study of blood T cell repertoires in COVID-19. Study summary: The United States, Italy and Spain supplied acute and convalescent COVID-19 samples. Sample material is recorded as cDNA or gDNA derived from T cells, B-cell-depleted T cells, or PBMCs.

Original data processing: For nucleated cells, counts were estimated from reference gene primer amplification. TCRdb's copy holds only in-frame clones and misses some; the assay was immunoSEQ multiplex PCR. V and J calls plus clone size are reproduced from that table; the DNA served to infer D and trimming. This sample has 130,000 to 150,000 clones; more than 80% occur once, and the top ten carry over 5%. There are 14 residues in the CDR3. The ends were cut back, 7 bases at V and 2 bases at J, with 14 bases in the middle. Germline lookup yields CDR1 LGHDT and CDR2 YNNKEL (reference sequence). Sample: peripheral blood. The source of this sequence is a human donor in a cohort sampled during active COVID-19. V is TRBV3-1 (or the pseudogene TRBV3-2) and J is TRBJ2-5, with a tentative D call TRBD2 (7 bases). CDR3 in amino acids: CASTLRGGQETQYF. DNA of the CDR3: TGTGCCAGCACCCTAAGGGGGGGACAAGAGACCCAGTACTTC.